These 28 T cell receptor beta chains originate from one sample sequenced in a study of CD8+ T cells in alopecia areata. Treatment: oral pan-JAK inhibitor, 5-10 mg twice daily. After isolation, RNA underwent reverse transcription to generate cDNA as the sequencing template. Produced via immunoSEQ multiplex PCR; TCRdb's table is partial and in-frame only. The repertoire holds about 200,000 clones, more than 45% seen once, with more than 1.5% in the top ten. Sequenced here: CD4+ T cells sorted from blood, sampled at week 4, from a patient treated with tofacitinib. These receptors originate from a human donor with alopecia areata.

This clone was detected only once. The genes are TRBV30 and TRBJ2-2; TRBD1 aligns across 10 bases. Germline CDR1 GTSNPN, CDR2 SVGIG (reference sequence). V trimming: 1 base; J trimming: 5 bases; junction bases outside the gene matches: 4. There are 15 residues in the CDR3. CDR3 region: CAWSGGTGDTGELFF. The DNA for the CDR3 is TGTGCCTGGAGTGGCGGGACAGGGGATACCGGGGAGCTGTTTTTT.

This clone is a singleton in its sample. V is TRBV29-1 and J is TRBJ1-1; D not certain. Germline CDR1 reads SQVTM; CDR2 reads ANQGSEA. This CDR3 contains 12 residues. V lost 5 bases, J lost 4 bases, and 11 bases lay in between. CDR3 protein: CSVIMGGTEAFF. The CDR3 nucleotides are TGCAGCGTTATTATGGGCGGCACTGAAGCTTTCTTT.

This sequence joins TRBV5-1 and TRBJ1-1, with no clear D. From germline, CDR1 is SGHRS and CDR2 YFSETQ. This CDR3 spans 13 amino acids. V was cut by 6 bases and J by 2 bases, with 11 bases left in between. CDR3 loop: CASKLQVNTEAFF. Written as DNA, the CDR3 is TGCGCCAGCAAGCTTCAGGTTAACACTGAAGCTTTCTTT.

The sample holds a few counts of this clone. The chain uses TRBV28 and TRBJ1-2, with a tentative D call TRBD1 (5 bases). Germline CDR1 and CDR2: MDHEN and SYDVKM. There are 13 residues in the CDR3. The V end lost 9 bases, the J end lost 6 bases, and 17 bases lay between the germline ends. The CDR3 region is CASLGPFKNGYTF. DNA of the CDR3: TGTGCCAGTTTGGGGCCCTTCAAGAATGGCTACACCTTC.

CDR3: CASSLDRAAVGYTF. CDR3 in DNA: TGCGCCAGCAGCTTGGACAGGGCCGCCGTTGGCTACACCTTC. This sequence joins TRBV5-1 and TRBJ1-2; D might be TRBD1 (6 bases). V lost 0 bases to trimming and J lost 7 bases, with 13 bases between them. Germline loops: CDR1 SGHRS, CDR2 YFSETQ. The CDR3 runs to 14 residues.

The rearrangement joins TRBV7-2 to TRBJ1-2; D is undetermined. Between the trimmed V and J ends, which lost 1 base and 2 bases, there was a span of 2 bases. The CDR3 has 12 amino acids. Germline CDR1 is SGHTA and CDR2 is FQGNSA. CDR3 in DNA: TGTGCCAGCAGCTTAGGGAACTATGGCTACACCTTC. This codes for CASSLGNYGYTF. Drawing the rest from reference TRBV7-2 and TRBJ1-2, the complete variable domain is GAGVSQSPSNKVTEKGKDVELRCDPISGHTALYWYRQSLGQGLEFLIYFQGNSAPDKSGLPSDRFSAERTGGSVSTLTIQRTQQEDSAVYLCASSLGNYGYTFGSGTRLTVV.

In regard to this clone: The sample has other DNA sequences that encode this CDR3 too. The rearrangement joins TRBV5-1 to TRBJ2-5; TRBD2 matches 11 bases. Germline V gene lookup returns CDR1 SGHRS and CDR2 YFSETQ. Unmatched junction bases numbered 3, after V lost 4 bases and J lost 4 bases. This CDR3 is built from 14 residues. CDR3 coding DNA: TGCGCCAGCAGCCCGGGGACTAGCGGAGAGACCCAGTACTTC. It specifies CASSPGTSGETQYF.

This chain joins TRBV29-1 and TRBJ2-7, with TRBD1 matching 9 bases. This CDR3 contains 12 residues. Germline V gives CDR1 SQVTM, CDR2 ANQGSEA. V lost 5 bases and J lost 5; bases outside the gene matches: 4. DNA for the CDR3: TGCAGCGTTAACAGGGGGCTAAACGAGCAGTACTTC. It encodes CSVNRGLNEQYF.

The chain couples TRBV4-2 to TRBJ1-4, with D unresolved. CDR1 LGHNA and CDR2 YNFKEQ come from the germline V gene. The V end was cut by 0 bases, the J end by 8 bases, with 16 bases between. This CDR3 contains 16 residues. The DNA of the CDR3 is TGTGCCAGCAGCCAAGAGTCTCCCCAGGCCTTGGAAAAACTGTTTTTT. Translating it yields CASSQESPQALEKLFF.

This clone was seen only a few times. This chain uses TRBV28 with TRBJ1-5; 11 nucleotides agree with TRBD1. This CDR3 contains 16 residues. Trimming took 5 bases from V and 2 from J; bases not matched to a gene: 5. Germline-derived CDR1 and CDR2 are MDHEN and SYDVKM. The DNA for the CDR3 is TGTGCCAGCAGTCAGGACAGGGGGCTTGGCAATCAGCCCCAGCATTTT. Protein sequence: CASSQDRGLGNQPQHF.

This clone has a handful of counts. The rearrangement joins TRBV7-2 to TRBJ2-1, with D perhaps TRBD2 (6 bases). The CDR3 is made up of 16 amino acids. Germline V gene lookup returns CDR1 SGHTA and CDR2 FQGNSA. V lost 6 bases and J 3 bases, leaving 18 bases between the germline ends. CDR3: CASRRTSGTYYNEQFF. The CDR3 bases are TGTGCCAGCAGGCGCACCTCCGGGACTTACTACAATGAGCAGTTCTTC.

This clone was recorded once. The chain recombines TRBV29-1 with TRBJ1-2; 7 bases line up with TRBD1. J was trimmed by 2 bases and V by 4 bases; bases with no gene match: 13. The CDR3 runs 16 residues. The germline V gene encodes CDR1 SQVTM and CDR2 ANQGSEA. This chain's CDR3 is CSVVQSGGIGNYGYTF. DNA for the CDR3: TGCAGCGTTGTGCAATCAGGGGGAATAGGGAACTATGGCTACACCTTC.

The chain combines TRBV23-1 with TRBJ1-5; D call uncertain. TRBV23-1 is reported as an ORF; its role is uncertain. Trimming removed 0 bases from V and 7 bases from J, with 4 bases in between. The CDR3 is 12 amino acids. CDR3 bases: TGCGCCAGCAGTCAATCCGACCAGCCCCAGCATTTT. It yields the protein CASSQSDQPQHF.

The chain carries TRBV29-1 and TRBJ2-2; maybe TRBD2 (5 bases). The CDR3 contains 12 residues. Germline lookup yields CDR1 SQVTM and CDR2 ANQGSEA. Trimming removed 6 bases at V and 6 bases at J, with 11 bases between. The CDR3, as DNA: TGCAGCGTCACCAAACTAGCCGGGGAGCTGTTTTTT. Translated, it gives CSVTKLAGELFF.

This chain joins TRBV2 and TRBJ2-5, with D perhaps TRBD1 or TRBD2 (6 bases each). V was shortened by 6 bases and J by 3 bases, with 11 bases between the two germline ends. The CDR3 totals 13 residues. In germline, CDR1 is SNHLY, CDR2 FYNNEI. DNA for the CDR3: TGTGCCAGCAGCGGGGGCTTGGAAGAGACCCAGTACTTC. Protein sequence: CASSGGLEETQYF.

This rearrangement joins TRBV29-1 to TRBJ2-1; D uncertain. The germline gives CDR1 SQVTM, CDR2 ANQGSEA. CDR3 length: 12 residues. V was shortened by 7 bases and J by 0 bases, with 7 bases between the two germline ends. CDR3 region: CSGCSSYNEQFF. The DNA for the CDR3 is TGCAGCGGCTGTAGCTCCTACAATGAGCAGTTCTTC.

The chain uses TRBV27 and TRBJ2-3; 11 bases match TRBD2. With V trimmed by 9 bases and J by 6 bases, 11 bases remained unmatched. Per germline, CDR1 MNHEY and CDR2 SMNVEV (reference sequence). There are 15 residues in the CDR3. CDR3 sequence reads: CASALTSGGWDTQYF. CDR3 sequence (DNA): TGTGCCAGTGCGCTCACTAGCGGGGGATGGGATACGCAGTATTTT.

The rearrangement uses TRBV25-1 and TRBJ2-1; 8 bases map to TRBD2. The trim removed 8 bases at V and 9 bases at J, leaving 3 bases unmatched. Germline-derived CDR1 and CDR2 are MGHDK and SYGVNS. CDR3 length equals 11 residues. The CDR3 DNA reads as TGTGCCAGCGGGACTAGAGGTGAGCAGTTCTTC. Translated: CASGTRGEQFF.

The J gene is TRBJ2-5, the V gene TRBV7-2; D remains ambiguous. The CDR3 runs 11 residues. Germline V gives CDR1 SGHTA, CDR2 FQGNSA. V was shortened by 3 bases and J by 5 bases, with 4 bases between the two germline ends. The CDR3 coding sequence is TGTGCCAGCAGCTTCGCGGAGACCCAGTACTTC. Protein: CASSFAETQYF.

The chain uses TRBV30 and TRBJ1-5; 7 nucleotides line up with TRBD1. J gave up 4 bases and V 2 bases, and 5 bases lay outside the gene matches. This CDR3 has 14 residues. Germline CDR1 reads GTSNPN; CDR2 reads SVGIG (reference sequence). The CDR3 sequence is CAWSKGTVNQPQHF. CDR3 DNA: TGTGCCTGGAGTAAAGGGACAGTTAATCAGCCCCAGCATTTT.

The chain carries TRBV27 and TRBJ1-1; 9 bases fit TRBD1. The CDR3 extends over 15 amino acids. The ends lost 5 bases at V and 1 base at J; junction bases unmatched: 5. The germline CDR1 and CDR2 sequences are MNHEY and SMNVEV (reference sequence). The CDR3 nucleotides are TGTGCCAGCAGTCTTAGGGGACAGGGGAACACTGAAGCTTTCTTT. It is translated as CASSLRGQGNTEAFF.

V and J are TRBV29-1 and TRBJ1-2; TRBD1 aligns across 10 bases. The trim removed 6 bases at V and 5 bases at J, leaving 6 bases unmatched. Per germline, CDR1 SQVTM and CDR2 ANQGSEA. CDR3 length: 13 amino acids. The CDR3 sequence: CSVAGQGVYGYTF. DNA of the CDR3: TGCAGCGTCGCCGGACAGGGGGTTTATGGCTACACCTTC.

This clone was counted a single time. V usage is TRBV29-1 and J usage is TRBJ2-2, with no clear D. With 5 bases removed from V and 0 bases from J, the gap between germline ends came to 7 bases. CDR3 length: 13 residues. The V gene's germline CDR1 is SQVTM and CDR2 ANQGSEA. The CDR3 sequence is CSVQQTNTGELFF. CDR3 sequence (DNA): TGCAGCGTTCAGCAGACGAACACCGGGGAGCTGTTTTTT.

This chain joins TRBV10-3 and TRBJ2-3; D possibly corresponds to TRBD2 (5 bases). CDR1 and CDR2 (germline): ENHRY, SYGVKD. Trimming cost V 6 bases and J 0 bases, with 13 bases left between them. The CDR3 runs 15 residues. CDR3 loop: CAISAGELSTDTQYF. CDR3 nucleotides: TGTGCCATCAGCGCCGGGGAACTTAGCACAGATACGCAGTATTTT.

This clone was seen a few times. V gene TRBV12-5 combines with J gene TRBJ1-1, with 9 bases lining up with TRBD1. The CDR3 covers 15 residues. Trimming removed 5 bases from V and 3 bases from J; junction bases left unmatched: 7. CDR1 LGHNT and CDR2 FRNRAP come from the germline V gene. The CDR3 sequence is CASGPGTGRDTEAFF. CDR3 sequence (DNA): TGTGCTAGTGGTCCGGGGACAGGGCGGGACACTGAAGCTTTCTTT.

The chain employs TRBV25-1 and TRBJ2-4; tentatively, D is TRBD1 (6 bases). The V gene's germline CDR1 is MGHDK and CDR2 SYGVNS. This CDR3 comprises 14 residues. V was pared by 4 bases and J by 5 bases, with 12 bases between. For the CDR3, the DNA is TGTGCCAGCAGTGCCCCCGGGACACAAAACATTCAGTACTTC. As protein: CASSAPGTQNIQYF.

Here the CDR3 reads CASDRGVSSYEQYF. Written as DNA, the CDR3 is TGTGCCAGCGATCGGGGGGTGAGCTCCTACGAGCAGTACTTC. The chain joins TRBV6-1 to TRBJ2-7; TRBD2 aligns across 7 bases. The CDR3 has 14 amino acids. The ends lost 8 bases at V and 0 bases at J; junction bases unmatched: 7. The V gene's germline CDR1 is MNHNS and CDR2 SASEGT.

This clone was detected only a few times. The same CDR3 is also encoded by other DNA sequences in this sample. The chain combines TRBV10-3 with TRBJ2-3, with 11 bases that match TRBD2. This CDR3 is 15 amino acids long. Trimming at V came to 2 bases and at J to 5 bases, leaving 3 bases not matched to a gene. CDR1 and CDR2 (germline): ENHRY, SYGVKD. DNA for the CDR3: TGTGCCATCAGTGAGCCCGGGACTAGCGGAGATACGCAGTATTTT. Its protein product is CAISEPGTSGDTQYF.